Below are 14 T cell receptor beta chains sequenced from a single sample in a study of blood T cell repertoires in COVID-19. Using immunoSEQ multiplex PCR, the repertoire was profiled, and TCRdb retains in-frame clones only, with some absent. The profile covers fewer than 120,000 clones, with 88% appearing a single time and 3% to 4% taken by the ten largest. Sequenced input: peripheral blood. Receptors originate from a woman between 45 and 60 years old with acute or convalescent COVID-19.

The rearrangement joins TRBV7-9 to TRBJ1-2, with D hard to call. CDR1 SEHNR and CDR2 FQNEAQ come from the germline V gene (reference sequence). The V gene lost 6 bases and the J gene lost 13 bases, with 24 bases spanning the gap. The CDR3 totals 14 residues. The chain's CDR3 is CASRSGSGEVSSTF. The CDR3 bases are TGTGCCAGCAGATCTGGGAGTGGGGAGGTTTCCTCCACCTTC.

V gene TRBV13 combines with J gene TRBJ2-2, with D tentatively TRBD2 (5 bases). The CDR3 contains 15 residues. CDR1 and CDR2 from the germline V gene are PRHDT and FYEKMQ (reference sequence). Trimming pared 5 bases from V and 5 bases from J, leaving 15 bases between. The CDR3: CASSRATGSTGELFF. DNA of the CDR3: TGTGCCAGCAGCCGAGCGACTGGGAGTACCGGGGAGCTGTTTTTT. Full variable domain (remainder filled in from reference TRBV13 and TRBJ2-2): AAGVIQSPRHLIKEKRETATLKCYPIPRHDTVYWYQQGPGQDPQFLISFYEKMQSDKGSIPDRFSAQQFSDYHSELNMSSLELGDSALYFCASSRATGSTGELFFGEGSRLTVL.

This clone appeared once. This chain links TRBV4-2 with TRBJ2-2; the D gene is possibly TRBD1 (5 bases). This CDR3 is 16 amino acids long. The V end lost 0 bases, the J end lost 4 bases, and 12 bases lay between the germline ends. Germline V gene data show CDR1 as LGHNA and CDR2 as YNFKEQ. The CDR3 DNA sequence: TGTGCCAGCAGCCAAGAAGGAGTCAGGGCCACCGGGGAGCTGTTTTTT. It is translated as CASSQEGVRATGELFF.

The rearrangement links TRBV24-1 to TRBJ1-2; D unresolved. Per the germline V gene, CDR1 is KGHDR and CDR2 is SFDVKD. Trimming stripped 1 base from V and 8 bases from J, with 7 bases between. CDR3 length equals 12 residues. CDR3 protein: CATSDFARGYTF. In DNA, the CDR3 is TGTGCCACCAGTGATTTCGCCAGAGGCTACACCTTC.

The V gene is TRBV6-1, the J gene TRBJ2-1; 9 bases are shared with TRBD2. There are 17 residues in the CDR3. In germline, CDR1 is MNHNS, CDR2 SASEGT. Trimming removed 3 bases from V and 9 bases from J; junction bases left unmatched: 15. The CDR3 loop is CASSENFKTSGRSEQFF. The CDR3 coding sequence is TGTGCCAGCAGTGAGAACTTTAAGACTAGCGGCAGGAGTGAGCAGTTCTTC.

This clone has a handful of counts. The V gene is TRBV24-1, the J gene TRBJ1-2; D is possibly TRBD1 (6 bases). The germline V gene encodes CDR1 KGHDR and CDR2 SFDVKD. V was pared by 1 base and J by 4 bases, with 9 bases between. This CDR3 has 14 residues. The CDR3 region is CATSDLKQGYGYTF. In DNA, the CDR3 is TGTGCCACCAGTGATTTAAAACAGGGCTATGGCTACACCTTC.

CDR3 nucleotides: TGTGCCAGCTCCCGAGTATCGGCGGGGAACACCGGGGAGCTGTTTTTT. This sequence encodes CASSRVSAGNTGELFF. This chain joins TRBV18 and TRBJ2-2; D is possibly TRBD2 (5 bases). CDR3 length equals 16 residues. Per germline, CDR1 KGHSH and CDR2 LQKENI. Trimming shortened V by 6 bases and J by 1 base, and 15 bases separated the two germline ends. The whole variable domain, filled in from reference TRBV18 and TRBJ2-2, reads NAGVMQNPRHLVRRRGQEARLRCSPMKGHSHVYWYRQLPEEGLKFMVYLQKENIIDESGMPKERFSAEFPKEGPSILRIQQVVRGDSAAYFCASSRVSAGNTGELFFGEGSRLTVL.

The gene calls are TRBV24-1 and TRBJ2-6; D is possibly TRBD1 (5 bases). The V gene lost 3 bases and the J gene lost 0 bases, with 11 bases spanning the gap. CDR1 KGHDR and CDR2 SFDVKD come from the germline V gene. The CDR3 contains 17 residues. CDR3 protein: CATSDPTGSSGANVLTF. The DNA of the CDR3 is TGTGCCACCAGTGATCCTACAGGTAGCTCTGGGGCCAACGTCCTGACTTTC.

CDR3 residues: CASSETGTSGRSYNEQFF. CDR3 sequence (DNA): TGTGCCAGCAGTGAAACCGGGACTAGCGGGAGGTCCTACAATGAGCAGTTCTTC. The chain combines TRBV6-1 with TRBJ2-1; TRBD2 matches 15 bases. Germline-derived CDR1 and CDR2 are MNHNS and SASEGT. After removal of 2 bases from V and 1 base from J, the junction contained 3 bases not matched to a gene. This CDR3 has 18 amino acids.

The chain joins TRBV18 to TRBJ2-7, with D possibly TRBD2 on 6 matching bases. With 3 bases removed from V and 7 bases from J, the gap between germline ends came to 16 bases. This CDR3 comprises 14 residues. Germline CDR1 and CDR2: KGHSH and LQKENI. The CDR3 nucleotides read TGTGCCAGCTCACCGCCTTCTGCGGCGGGGGAGCAGTACTTC. It specifies CASSPPSAAGEQYF.

The rearrangement uses TRBV19 and TRBJ2-7; 14 bases agree with TRBD2. With V trimmed by 5 bases and J by 3 bases, 12 bases remained unmatched. The CDR3 is made up of 18 amino acids. CDR1 and CDR2 from the germline V gene are LNHDA and SQIVND (reference sequence). The CDR3, as DNA: TGTGCCAGTAGTGATTTTGGACTAGCGGGAGGTGAGGTCTACGAGCAGTACTTC. Protein product: CASSDFGLAGGEVYEQYF.

The chain employs TRBV15 and TRBJ2-7, with TRBD2 as a possible D gene (5 bases). Germline CDR1 LNHNV, CDR2 YYDKDF (reference sequence). Trimming left V 1 base short and J 7 bases short, with 14 bases between. CDR3 length equals 14 residues. The CDR3, as DNA: TGTGCCACCAGCAGAGGCGGGTCGACGGGGGAGCAGTACTTC. This translates into CATSRGGSTGEQYF.

This chain joins TRBV3-1 (or the pseudogene TRBV3-2) and TRBJ2-1; D gene unclear. Germline assignment: CDR1 LGHDT and CDR2 YNNKEL (reference sequence). V gave up 3 bases and J gave up 6 bases, with 9 bases separating them. The CDR3 runs 13 residues. CDR3 protein: CASSHMHGNEQFF. The CDR3 bases are TGTGCCAGCAGCCACATGCACGGCAATGAGCAGTTCTTC.

The V gene is TRBV7-9, the J gene TRBJ1-1, with 7 bases matching TRBD1. With 5 bases clipped from V and 5 bases from J, the junction kept 11 bases outside the gene matches. CDR1 is SEHNR, CDR2 FQNEAQ, per germline (reference sequence). The CDR3 contains 15 residues. This CDR3 reads CASSQDQGVGTEAFF. For the CDR3, the DNA is TGTGCCAGCAGCCAGGACCAGGGGGTTGGGACTGAAGCTTTCTTT.